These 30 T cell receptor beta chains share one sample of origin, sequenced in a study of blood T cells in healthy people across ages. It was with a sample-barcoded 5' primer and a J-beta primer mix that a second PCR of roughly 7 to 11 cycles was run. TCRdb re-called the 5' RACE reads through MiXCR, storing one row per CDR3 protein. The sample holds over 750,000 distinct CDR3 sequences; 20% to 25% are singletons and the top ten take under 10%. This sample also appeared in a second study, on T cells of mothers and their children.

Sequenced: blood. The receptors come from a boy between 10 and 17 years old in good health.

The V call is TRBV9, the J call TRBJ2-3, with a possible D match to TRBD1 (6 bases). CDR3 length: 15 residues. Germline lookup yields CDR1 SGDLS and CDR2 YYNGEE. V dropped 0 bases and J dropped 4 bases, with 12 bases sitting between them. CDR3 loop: CASSVGVGAPDTQYF. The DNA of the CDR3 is TGTGCCAGCAGCGTAGGGGTGGGGGCCCCAGATACGCAGTATTTT.

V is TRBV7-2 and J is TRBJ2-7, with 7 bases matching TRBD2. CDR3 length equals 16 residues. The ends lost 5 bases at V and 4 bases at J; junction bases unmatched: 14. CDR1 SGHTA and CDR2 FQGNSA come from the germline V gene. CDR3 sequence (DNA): TGTGCCAGCAGCCTCTTGGGTGGGGGGGGACGTTACGAGCAGTACTTC. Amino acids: CASSLLGGGGRYEQYF.

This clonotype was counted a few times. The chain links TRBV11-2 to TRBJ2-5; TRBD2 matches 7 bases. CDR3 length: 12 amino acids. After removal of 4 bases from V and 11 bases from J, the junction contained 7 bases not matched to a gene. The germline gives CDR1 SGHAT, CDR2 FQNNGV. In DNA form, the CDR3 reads TGTGCCAGCAGCTCACTAGCGCGAGAGCAGTACTTC. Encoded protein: CASSSLAREQYF.

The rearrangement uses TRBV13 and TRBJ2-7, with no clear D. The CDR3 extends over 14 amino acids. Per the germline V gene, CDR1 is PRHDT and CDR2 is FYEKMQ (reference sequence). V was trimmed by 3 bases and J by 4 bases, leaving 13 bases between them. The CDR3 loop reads CASSFDRAGYEQYF. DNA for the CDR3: TGTGCCAGCAGCTTTGACCGAGCTGGATACGAGCAGTACTTC.

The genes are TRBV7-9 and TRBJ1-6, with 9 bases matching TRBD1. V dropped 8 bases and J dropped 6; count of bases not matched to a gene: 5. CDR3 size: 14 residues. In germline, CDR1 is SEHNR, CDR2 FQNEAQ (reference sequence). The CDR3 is CASAPTGGNSPLHF. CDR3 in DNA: TGTGCCAGCGCCCCGACAGGGGGTAATTCACCCCTCCACTTT.

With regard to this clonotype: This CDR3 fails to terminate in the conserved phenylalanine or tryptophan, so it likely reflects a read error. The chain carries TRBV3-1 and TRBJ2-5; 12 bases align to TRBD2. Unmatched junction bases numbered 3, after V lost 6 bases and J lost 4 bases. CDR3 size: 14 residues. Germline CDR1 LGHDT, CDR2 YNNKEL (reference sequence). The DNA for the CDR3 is TGTGCCAGCAGGACTAGCGGGGGATCAGAGACCCAGTACCTC. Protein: CASRTSGGSETQYL.

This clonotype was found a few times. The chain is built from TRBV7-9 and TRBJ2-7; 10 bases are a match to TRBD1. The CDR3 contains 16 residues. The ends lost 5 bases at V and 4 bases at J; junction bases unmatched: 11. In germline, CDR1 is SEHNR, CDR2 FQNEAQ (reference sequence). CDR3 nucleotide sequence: TGTGCCAGCAGCCCCAAGGGTGACAGGGGGCTTTACGAGCAGTACTTC. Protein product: CASSPKGDRGLYEQYF.

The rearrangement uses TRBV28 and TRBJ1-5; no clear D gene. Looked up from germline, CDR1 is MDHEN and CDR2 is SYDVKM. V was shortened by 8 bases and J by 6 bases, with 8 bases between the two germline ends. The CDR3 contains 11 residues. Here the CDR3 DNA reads TGTGCCAGCGCCGCGGGTCAGCCCCAGCATTTT. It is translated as CASAAGQPQHF.

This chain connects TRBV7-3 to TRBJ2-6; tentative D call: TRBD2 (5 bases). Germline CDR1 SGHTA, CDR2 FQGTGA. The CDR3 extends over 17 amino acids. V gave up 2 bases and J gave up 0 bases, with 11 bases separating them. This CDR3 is CASSLRSAGSGANVLTF. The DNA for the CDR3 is TGTGCCAGCAGCTTACGGTCTGCGGGCTCTGGGGCCAACGTCCTGACTTTC.

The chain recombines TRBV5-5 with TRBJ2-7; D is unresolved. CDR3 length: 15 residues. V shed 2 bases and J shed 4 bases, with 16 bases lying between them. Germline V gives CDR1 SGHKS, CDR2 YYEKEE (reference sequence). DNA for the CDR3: TGTGCCAGCAGCTTAGAAGACGCGATCGTTTACGAGCAGTACTTC. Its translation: CASSLEDAIVYEQYF.

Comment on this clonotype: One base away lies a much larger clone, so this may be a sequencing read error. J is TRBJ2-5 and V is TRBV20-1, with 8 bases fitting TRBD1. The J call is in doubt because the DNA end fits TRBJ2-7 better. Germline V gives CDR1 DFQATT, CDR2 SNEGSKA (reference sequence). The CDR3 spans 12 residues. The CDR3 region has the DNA TGCAGTGCTATAGACAGGGGTTACGAGCAGTACTTC. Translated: CSAIDRGYEQYF.

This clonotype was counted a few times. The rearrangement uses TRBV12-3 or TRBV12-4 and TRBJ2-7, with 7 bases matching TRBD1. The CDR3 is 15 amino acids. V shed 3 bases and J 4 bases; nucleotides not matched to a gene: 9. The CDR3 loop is CASSFAAQGTYEQYF. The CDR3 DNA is TGTGCCAGCAGTTTTGCGGCACAGGGGACATACGAGCAGTACTTC.

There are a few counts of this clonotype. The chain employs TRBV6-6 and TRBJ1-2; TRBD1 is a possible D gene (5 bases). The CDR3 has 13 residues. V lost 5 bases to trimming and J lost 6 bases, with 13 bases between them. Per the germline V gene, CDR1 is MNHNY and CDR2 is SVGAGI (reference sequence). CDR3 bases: TGTGCCAGCAGTCTAGGGGTCGTGGATGGCTACACCTTC. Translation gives CASSLGVVDGYTF.

The chain's CDR3 is CASSRQGKGGNEKLFF. DNA of the CDR3: TGTGCCAGCAGCCGTCAGGGGAAGGGGGGGAATGAAAAACTGTTTTTT. The V call is TRBV7-2, the J call TRBJ1-4; D possibly corresponds to TRBD1 (6 bases). Germline V CDR1 and CDR2: SGHTA, FQGNSA. The CDR3 covers 16 residues. V was pared by 5 bases and J by 5 bases, with 18 bases between.

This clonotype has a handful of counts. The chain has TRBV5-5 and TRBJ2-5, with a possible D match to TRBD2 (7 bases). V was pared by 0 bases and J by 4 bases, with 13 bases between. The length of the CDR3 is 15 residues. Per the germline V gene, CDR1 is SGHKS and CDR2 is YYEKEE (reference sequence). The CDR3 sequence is CASSLDGGGGETQYF. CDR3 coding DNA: TGTGCCAGCAGCTTGGATGGGGGCGGGGGAGAGACCCAGTACTTC.

CDR3 sequence reads: CASSSAGGSPGNTIYF. CDR3 nucleotide sequence: TGTGCCAGCAGTTCAGCAGGGGGCTCGCCTGGAAACACCATATATTTT. The chain is built from TRBV12-3 or TRBV12-4 and TRBJ1-3; TRBD1 agrees at 8 bases. This CDR3 has 16 residues. J was trimmed by 2 bases and V by 4 bases; bases with no gene match: 7.

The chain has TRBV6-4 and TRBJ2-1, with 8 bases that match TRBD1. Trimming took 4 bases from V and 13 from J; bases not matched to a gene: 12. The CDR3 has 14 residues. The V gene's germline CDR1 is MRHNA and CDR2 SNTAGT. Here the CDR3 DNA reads TGTGCCAGCAGTGGCTGGACAGGGTTTGACATTCAGTTCTTC. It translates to CASSGWTGFDIQFF.

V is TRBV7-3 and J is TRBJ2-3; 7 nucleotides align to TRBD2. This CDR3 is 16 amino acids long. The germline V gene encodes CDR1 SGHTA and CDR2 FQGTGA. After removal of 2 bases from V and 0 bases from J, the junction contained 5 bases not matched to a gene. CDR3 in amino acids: CASSLGLAESTDTQYF. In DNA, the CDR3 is TGTGCCAGCAGCTTAGGGCTAGCGGAAAGCACAGATACGCAGTATTTT.

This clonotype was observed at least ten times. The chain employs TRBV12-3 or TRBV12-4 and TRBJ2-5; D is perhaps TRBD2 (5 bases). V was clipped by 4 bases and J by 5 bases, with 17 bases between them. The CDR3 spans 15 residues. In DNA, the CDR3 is TGTGCCAGCAGTTCAGGAGGAGGACTTTGGGAGACCCAGTACTTC. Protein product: CASSSGGGLWETQYF.

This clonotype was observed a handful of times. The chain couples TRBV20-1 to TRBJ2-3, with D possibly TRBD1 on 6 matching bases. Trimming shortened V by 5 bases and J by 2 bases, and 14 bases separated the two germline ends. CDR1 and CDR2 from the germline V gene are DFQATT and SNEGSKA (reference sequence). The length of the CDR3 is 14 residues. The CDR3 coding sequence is TGCAGTGCTCCCCCCCAGGGGCTCACAGATACGCAGTATTTT. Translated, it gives CSAPPQGLTDTQYF.

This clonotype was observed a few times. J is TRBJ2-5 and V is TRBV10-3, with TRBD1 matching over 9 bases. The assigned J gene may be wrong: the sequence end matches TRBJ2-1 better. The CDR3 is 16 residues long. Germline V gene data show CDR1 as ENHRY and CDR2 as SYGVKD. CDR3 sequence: CAISGTGGAVYNEQFF. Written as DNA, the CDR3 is TGTGCCATCAGTGGTACAGGGGGCGCCGTCTACAATGAGCAGTTCTTC.

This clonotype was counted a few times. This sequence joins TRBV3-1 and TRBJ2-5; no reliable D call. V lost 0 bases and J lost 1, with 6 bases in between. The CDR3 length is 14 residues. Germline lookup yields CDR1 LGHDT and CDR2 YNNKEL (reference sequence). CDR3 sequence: CASSQESTQETQYF. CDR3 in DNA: TGTGCCAGCAGCCAAGAAAGTACCCAAGAGACCCAGTACTTC.

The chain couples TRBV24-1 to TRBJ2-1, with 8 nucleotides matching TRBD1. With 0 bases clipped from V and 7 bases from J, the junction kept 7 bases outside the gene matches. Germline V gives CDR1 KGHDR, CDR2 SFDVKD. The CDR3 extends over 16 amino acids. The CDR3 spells CATSDLRSGGWNEQFF. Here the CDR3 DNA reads TGTGCCACCAGTGATTTGCGGTCAGGGGGCTGGAATGAGCAGTTCTTC.

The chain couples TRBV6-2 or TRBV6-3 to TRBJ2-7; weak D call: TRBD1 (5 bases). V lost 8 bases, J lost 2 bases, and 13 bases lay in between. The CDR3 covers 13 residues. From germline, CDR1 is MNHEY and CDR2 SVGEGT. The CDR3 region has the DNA TGTGCCAGCTCCCCGGACATGACCTACGAGCAGTACTTC. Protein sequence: CASSPDMTYEQYF.

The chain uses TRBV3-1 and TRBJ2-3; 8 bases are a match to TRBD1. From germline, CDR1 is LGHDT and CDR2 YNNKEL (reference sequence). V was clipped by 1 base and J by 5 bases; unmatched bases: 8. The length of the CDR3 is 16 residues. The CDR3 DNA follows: TGTGCCAGCAGCCAAGTCTCCAGGGGGCGAGGAGATACGCAGTATTTT. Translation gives CASSQVSRGRGDTQYF.

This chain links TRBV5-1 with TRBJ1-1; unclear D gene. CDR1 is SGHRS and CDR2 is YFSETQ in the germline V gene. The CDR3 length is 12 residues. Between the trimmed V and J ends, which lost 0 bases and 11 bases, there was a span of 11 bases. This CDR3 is CASSLVGLGAFF. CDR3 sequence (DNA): TGCGCCAGCAGCTTGGTTGGACTGGGGGCTTTCTTT.

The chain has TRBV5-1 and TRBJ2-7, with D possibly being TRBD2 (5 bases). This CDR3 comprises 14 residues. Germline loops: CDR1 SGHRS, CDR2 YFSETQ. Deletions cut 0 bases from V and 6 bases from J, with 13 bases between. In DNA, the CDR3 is TGCGCCAGCAGCTTGGCCTTTCGGGGATCCGAGCAGTACTTC. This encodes CASSLAFRGSEQYF.

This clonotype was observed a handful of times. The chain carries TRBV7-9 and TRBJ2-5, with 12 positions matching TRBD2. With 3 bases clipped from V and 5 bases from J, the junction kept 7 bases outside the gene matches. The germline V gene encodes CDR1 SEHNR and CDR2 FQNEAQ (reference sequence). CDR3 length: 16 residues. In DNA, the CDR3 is TGTGCCAGCAGCTTCATTCGACTAGCGGGAGTGGAGACCCAGTACTTC. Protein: CASSFIRLAGVETQYF.

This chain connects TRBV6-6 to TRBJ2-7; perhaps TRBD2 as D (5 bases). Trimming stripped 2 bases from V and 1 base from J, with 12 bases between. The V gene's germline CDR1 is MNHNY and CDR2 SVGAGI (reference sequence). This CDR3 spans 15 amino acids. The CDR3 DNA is TGTGCCAGCAGTTACGATCCAGCGGCGTCCTACGAGCAGTACTTC. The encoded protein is CASSYDPAASYEQYF.

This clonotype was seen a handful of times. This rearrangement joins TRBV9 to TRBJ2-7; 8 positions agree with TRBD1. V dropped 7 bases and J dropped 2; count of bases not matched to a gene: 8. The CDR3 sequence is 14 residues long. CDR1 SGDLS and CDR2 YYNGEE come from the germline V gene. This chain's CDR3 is CASGPRTGTYEQYF. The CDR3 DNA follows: TGTGCCAGCGGCCCCCGGACAGGGACCTACGAGCAGTACTTC.